The clone carrying this TCR beta chain was counted at least ten times. Other nucleotide sequences from this sample produce the same CDR3. Authors' processing steps: By means of reference gene primer amplification, nucleated cell counts were estimated. The data were produced by immunoSEQ multiplex PCR, yet TCRdb's version contains in-frame clones alone and is incomplete. V, J and clone size were drawn from that table, and D and trimming were deduced from the DNA. The sample has under 300,000 clones; approximately 86% are singletons. This entry is derived from a study of blood T cell repertoires in COVID-19. This TCR derives from a woman between 70 and 85 years old with COVID-19, enrolled during active disease. The sequencing input was peripheral blood.

CDR3 DNA sequence: TGTGCCAGCAGTCTTCAAGAGACCCAGTACTTC. It translates to CASSLQETQYF. The rearrangement links TRBV28 to TRBJ2-5; D unresolved. The length of the CDR3 is 11 residues. V gave up 5 bases and J gave up 2 bases, with 3 bases separating them. The germline V gene encodes CDR1 MDHEN and CDR2 SYDVKM. Full variable domain (outside the CDR3, taken from reference TRBV28 and TRBJ2-5): DVKVTQSSRYLVKRTGEKVFLECVQDMDHENMFWYRQDPGLGLRLIYFSYDVKMKEKGDIPEGYSVSREKKERFSLILESASTNQTSMYLCASSLQETQYFGPGTRLLVL.